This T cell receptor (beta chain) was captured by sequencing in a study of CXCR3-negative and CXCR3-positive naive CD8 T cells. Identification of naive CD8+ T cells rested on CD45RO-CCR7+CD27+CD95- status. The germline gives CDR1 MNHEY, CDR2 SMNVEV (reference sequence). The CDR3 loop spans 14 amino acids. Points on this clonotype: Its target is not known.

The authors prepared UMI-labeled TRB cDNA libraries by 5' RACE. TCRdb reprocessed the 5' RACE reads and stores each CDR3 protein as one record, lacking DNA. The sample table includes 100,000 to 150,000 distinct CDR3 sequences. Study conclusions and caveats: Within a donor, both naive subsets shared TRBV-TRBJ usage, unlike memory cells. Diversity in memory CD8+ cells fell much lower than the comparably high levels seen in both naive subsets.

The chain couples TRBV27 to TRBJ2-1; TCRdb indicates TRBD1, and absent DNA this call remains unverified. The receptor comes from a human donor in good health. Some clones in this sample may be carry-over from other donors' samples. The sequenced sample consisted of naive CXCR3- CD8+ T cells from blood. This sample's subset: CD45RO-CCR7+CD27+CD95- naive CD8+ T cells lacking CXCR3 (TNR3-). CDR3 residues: CASSFGTDNNEQFF.